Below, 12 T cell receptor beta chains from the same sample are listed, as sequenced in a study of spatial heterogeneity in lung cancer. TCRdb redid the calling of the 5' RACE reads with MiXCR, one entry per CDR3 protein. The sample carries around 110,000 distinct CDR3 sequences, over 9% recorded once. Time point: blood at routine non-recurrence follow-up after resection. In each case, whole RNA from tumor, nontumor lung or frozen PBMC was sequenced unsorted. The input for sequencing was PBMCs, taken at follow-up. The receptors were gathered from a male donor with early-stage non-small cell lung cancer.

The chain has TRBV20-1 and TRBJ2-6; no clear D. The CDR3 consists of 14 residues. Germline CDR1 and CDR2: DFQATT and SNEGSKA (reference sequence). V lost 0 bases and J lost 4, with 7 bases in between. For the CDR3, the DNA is TGCAGTGCTAGAGACCTTCAGGGGGCCAACGTCCTGACTTTC. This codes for CSARDLQGANVLTF.

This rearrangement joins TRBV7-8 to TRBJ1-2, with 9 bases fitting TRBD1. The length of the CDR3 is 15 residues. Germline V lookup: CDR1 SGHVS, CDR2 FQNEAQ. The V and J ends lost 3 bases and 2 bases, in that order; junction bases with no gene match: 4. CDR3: CASSFGTGSNYGYTF. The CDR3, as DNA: TGTGCCAGCAGCTTTGGGACAGGGTCGAACTATGGCTACACCTTC.

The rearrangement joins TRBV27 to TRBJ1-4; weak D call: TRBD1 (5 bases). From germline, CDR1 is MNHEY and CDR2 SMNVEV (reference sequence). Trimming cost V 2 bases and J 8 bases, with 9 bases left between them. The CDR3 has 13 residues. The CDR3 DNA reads TGTGCCAGCAGTTTACGGGGGTCGGAAAAACTGTTTTTT. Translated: CASSLRGSEKLFF.

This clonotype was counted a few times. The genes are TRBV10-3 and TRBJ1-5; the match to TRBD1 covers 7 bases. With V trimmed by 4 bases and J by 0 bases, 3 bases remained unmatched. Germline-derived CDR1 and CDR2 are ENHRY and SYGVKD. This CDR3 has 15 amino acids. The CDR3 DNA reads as TGTGCCATCAGTGCGGGACAGACTAGCAATCAGCCCCAGCATTTT. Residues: CAISAGQTSNQPQHF.

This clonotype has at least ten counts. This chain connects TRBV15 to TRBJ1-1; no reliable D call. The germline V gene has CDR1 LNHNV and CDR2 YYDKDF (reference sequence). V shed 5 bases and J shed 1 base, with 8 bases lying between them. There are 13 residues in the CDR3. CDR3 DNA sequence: TGTGCCACCAGCGTAACGAGGAACACTGAAGCTTTCTTT. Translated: CATSVTRNTEAFF.

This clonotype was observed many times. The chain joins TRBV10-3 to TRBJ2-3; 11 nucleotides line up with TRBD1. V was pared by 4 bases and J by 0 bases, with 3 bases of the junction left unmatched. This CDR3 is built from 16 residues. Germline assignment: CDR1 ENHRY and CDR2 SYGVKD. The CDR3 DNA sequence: TGTGCCATCAGTGCGGGACAGGGGGGCAGCACAGATACGCAGTATTTT. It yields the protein CAISAGQGGSTDTQYF.

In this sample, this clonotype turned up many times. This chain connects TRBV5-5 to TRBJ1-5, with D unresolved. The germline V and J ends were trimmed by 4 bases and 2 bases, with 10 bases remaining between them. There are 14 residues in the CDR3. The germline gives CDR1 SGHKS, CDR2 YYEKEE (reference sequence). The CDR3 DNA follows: TGTGCCAGCAGCCTGGGGTGGCGCAATCAGCCCCAGCATTTT. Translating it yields CASSLGWRNQPQHF.

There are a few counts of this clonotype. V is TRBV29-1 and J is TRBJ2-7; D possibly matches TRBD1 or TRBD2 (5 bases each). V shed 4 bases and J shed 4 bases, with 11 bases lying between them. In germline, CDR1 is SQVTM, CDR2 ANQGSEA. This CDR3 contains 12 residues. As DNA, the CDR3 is TGCAGCGTTGCTGAGGGGAATTACGAGCAGTACTTC. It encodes CSVAEGNYEQYF.

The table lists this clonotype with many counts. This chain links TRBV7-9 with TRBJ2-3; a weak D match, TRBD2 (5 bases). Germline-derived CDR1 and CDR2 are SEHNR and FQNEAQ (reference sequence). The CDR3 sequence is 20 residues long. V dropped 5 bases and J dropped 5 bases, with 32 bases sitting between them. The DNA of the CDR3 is TGTGCCAGCAGCCCGCAGTTCTTCTTACAGTCCGGGGTGGGTCAAGATACGCAGTATTTT. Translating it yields CASSPQFFLQSGVGQDTQYF. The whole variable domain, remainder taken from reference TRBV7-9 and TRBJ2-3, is DTGVSQNPRHKITKRGQNVTFRCDPISEHNRLYWYRQTLGQGPEFLTYFQNEAQLEKSRLLSDRFSAERPKGSFSTLEIQRTEQGDSAMYLCASSPQFFLQSGVGQDTQYFGPGTRLTVL.

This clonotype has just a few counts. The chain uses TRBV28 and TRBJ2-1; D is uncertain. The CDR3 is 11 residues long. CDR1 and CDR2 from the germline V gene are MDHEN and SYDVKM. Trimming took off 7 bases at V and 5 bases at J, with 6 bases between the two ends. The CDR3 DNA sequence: TGTGCCAGCATTATAAACAATGAGCAGTTCTTC. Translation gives CASIINNEQFF. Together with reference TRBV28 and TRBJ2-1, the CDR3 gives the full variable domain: DVKVTQSSRYLVKRTGEKVFLECVQDMDHENMFWYRQDPGLGLRLIYFSYDVKMKEKGDIPEGYSVSREKKERFSLILESASTNQTSMYLCASIINNEQFFGPGTRLTVL.

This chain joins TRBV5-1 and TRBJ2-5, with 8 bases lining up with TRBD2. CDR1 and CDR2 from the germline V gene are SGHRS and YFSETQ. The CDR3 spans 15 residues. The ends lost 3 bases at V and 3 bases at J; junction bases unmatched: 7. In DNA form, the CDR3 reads TGCGCCAGCAGCTCCTTAGCGGGGCCTAAAGAGACCCAGTACTTC. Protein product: CASSSLAGPKETQYF.

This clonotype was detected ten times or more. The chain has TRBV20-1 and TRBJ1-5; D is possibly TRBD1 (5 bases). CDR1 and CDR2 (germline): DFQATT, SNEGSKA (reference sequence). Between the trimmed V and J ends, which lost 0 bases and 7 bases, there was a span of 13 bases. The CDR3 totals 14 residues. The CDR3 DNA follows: TGCAGTGCTAGAGATGTTACGAGGGACCAGCCCCAGCATTTT. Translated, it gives CSARDVTRDQPQHF.